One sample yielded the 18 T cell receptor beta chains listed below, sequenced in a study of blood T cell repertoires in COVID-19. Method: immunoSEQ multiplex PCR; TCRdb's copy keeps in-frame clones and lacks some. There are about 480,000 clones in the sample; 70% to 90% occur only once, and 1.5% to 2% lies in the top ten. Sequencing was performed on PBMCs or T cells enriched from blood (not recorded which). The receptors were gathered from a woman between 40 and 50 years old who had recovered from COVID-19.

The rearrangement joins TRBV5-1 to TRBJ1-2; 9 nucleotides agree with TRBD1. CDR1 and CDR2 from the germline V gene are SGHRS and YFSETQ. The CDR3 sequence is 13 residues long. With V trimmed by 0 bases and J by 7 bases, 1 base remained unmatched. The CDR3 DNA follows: TGCGCCAGCAGCTTGGACAGGGGGCCTGGCTACACCTTC. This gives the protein CASSLDRGPGYTF.

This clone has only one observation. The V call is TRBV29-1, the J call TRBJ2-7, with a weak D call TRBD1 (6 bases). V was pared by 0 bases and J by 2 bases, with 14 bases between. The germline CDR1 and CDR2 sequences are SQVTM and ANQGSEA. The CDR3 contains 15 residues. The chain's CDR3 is CSVEDPGQSTYEQYF. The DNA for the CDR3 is TGCAGCGTTGAAGATCCGGGACAAAGCACCTACGAGCAGTACTTC.

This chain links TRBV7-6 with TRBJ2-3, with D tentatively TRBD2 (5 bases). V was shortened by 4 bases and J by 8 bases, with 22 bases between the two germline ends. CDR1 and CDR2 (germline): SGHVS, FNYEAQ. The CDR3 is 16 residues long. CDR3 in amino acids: CASSSDGGAQLATQYF. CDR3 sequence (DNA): TGTGCCAGCAGCTCCGATGGAGGCGCCCAGTTGGCTACGCAGTATTTT. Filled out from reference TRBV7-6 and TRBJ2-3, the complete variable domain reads GAGVSQSPRYKVTKRGQDVALRCDPISGHVSLYWYRQALGQGPEFLTYFNYEAQQDKSGLPNDRFSAERPEGSISTLTIQRTEQRDSAMYRCASSSDGGAQLATQYFGPGTRLTVL.

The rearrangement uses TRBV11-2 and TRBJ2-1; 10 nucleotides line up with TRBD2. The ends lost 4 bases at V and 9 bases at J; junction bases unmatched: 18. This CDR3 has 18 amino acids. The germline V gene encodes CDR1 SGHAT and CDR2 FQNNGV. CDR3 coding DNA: TGTGCCAGCAGCTCACGGACTAGCGGCTATACTCCCTTCGGTGAGCAGTTCTTC. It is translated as CASSSRTSGYTPFGEQFF.

CDR3 coding DNA: TGTGCCAGCAGCTTAGGAGCAGGGGGCTACGGCTACACCTTC. This encodes CASSLGAGGYGYTF. The chain carries TRBV7-2 and TRBJ1-2; 8 bases are a match to TRBD1. Germline V gene sequence: CDR1 SGHTA, CDR2 FQGNSA. The CDR3 loop spans 14 amino acids. The V and J ends lost 1 base and 8 bases, in that order; junction bases with no gene match: 6.

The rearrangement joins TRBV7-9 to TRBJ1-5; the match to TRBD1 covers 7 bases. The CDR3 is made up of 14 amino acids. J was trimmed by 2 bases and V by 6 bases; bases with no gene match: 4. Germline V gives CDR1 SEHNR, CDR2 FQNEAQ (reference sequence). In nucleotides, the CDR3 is TGTGCCAGCAGTCACAGGGGTGGCAATCAGCCCCAGCATTTT. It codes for CASSHRGGNQPQHF.

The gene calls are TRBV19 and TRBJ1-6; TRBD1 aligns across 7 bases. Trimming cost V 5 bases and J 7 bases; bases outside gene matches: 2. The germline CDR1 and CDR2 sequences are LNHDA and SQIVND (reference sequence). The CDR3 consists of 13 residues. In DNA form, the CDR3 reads TGTGCCAGTAGTTTGGACAGGAATTCACCCCTCCACTTT. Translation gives CASSLDRNSPLHF. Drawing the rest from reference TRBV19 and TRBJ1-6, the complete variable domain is DGGITQSPKYLFRKEGQNVTLSCEQNLNHDAMYWYRQDPGQGLRLIYYSQIVNDFQKGDIAEGYSVSREKKESFPLTVTSAQKNPTAFYLCASSLDRNSPLHFGNGTRLTVT.

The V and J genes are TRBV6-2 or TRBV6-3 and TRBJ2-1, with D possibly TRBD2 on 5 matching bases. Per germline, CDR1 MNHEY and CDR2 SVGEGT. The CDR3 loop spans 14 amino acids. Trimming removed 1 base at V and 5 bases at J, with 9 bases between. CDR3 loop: CASSYFVRDNEQFF. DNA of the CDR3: TGTGCCAGCAGTTACTTTGTGAGGGACAATGAGCAGTTCTTC.

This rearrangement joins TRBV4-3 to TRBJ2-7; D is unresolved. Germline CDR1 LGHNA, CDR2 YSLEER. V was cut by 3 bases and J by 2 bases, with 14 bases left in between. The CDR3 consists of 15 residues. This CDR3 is CASSQILWATYEQYF. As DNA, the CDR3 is TGCGCCAGCAGCCAGATACTCTGGGCCACCTACGAGCAGTACTTC.

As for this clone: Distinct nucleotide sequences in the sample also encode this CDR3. The CDR3 nucleotides are TGTGCCAGCTCACCACGACAGGGGGATGAAAAACTGTTTTTT. Protein: CASSPRQGDEKLFF. The chain links TRBV18 to TRBJ1-4, with 9 bases identical to TRBD1. The length of the CDR3 is 14 residues. V shed 1 base and J 6 bases; nucleotides not matched to a gene: 0. CDR1 and CDR2 (germline): KGHSH, LQKENI.

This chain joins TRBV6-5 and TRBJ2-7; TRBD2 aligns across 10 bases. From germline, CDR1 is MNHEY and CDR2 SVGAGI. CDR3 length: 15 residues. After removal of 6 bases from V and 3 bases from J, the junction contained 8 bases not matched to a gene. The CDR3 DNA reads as TGTGCCAGCAGCGATGGTCTAGCGGGGGACTACGAGCAGTACTTC. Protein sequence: CASSDGLAGDYEQYF.

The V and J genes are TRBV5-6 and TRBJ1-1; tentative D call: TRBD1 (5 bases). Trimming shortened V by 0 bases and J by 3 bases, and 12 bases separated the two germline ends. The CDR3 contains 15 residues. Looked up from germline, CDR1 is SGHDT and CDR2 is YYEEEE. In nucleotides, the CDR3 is TGTGCCAGCAGCTTGGAGCCAGGGTCTTACACTGAAGCTTTCTTT. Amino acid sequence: CASSLEPGSYTEAFF.

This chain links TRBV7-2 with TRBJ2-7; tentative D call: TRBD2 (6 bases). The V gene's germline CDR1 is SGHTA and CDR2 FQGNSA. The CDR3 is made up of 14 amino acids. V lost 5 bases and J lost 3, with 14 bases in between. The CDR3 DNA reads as TGTGCCAGCAGCCTCATCGGGACTCTCTACGAGCAGTACTTC. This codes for CASSLIGTLYEQYF.

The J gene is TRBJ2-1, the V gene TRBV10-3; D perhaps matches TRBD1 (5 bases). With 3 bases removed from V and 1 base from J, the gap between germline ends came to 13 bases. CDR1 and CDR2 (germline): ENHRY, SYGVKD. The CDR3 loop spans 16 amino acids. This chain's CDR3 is CAISEGELLSYNEQFF. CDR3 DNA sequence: TGTGCCATCAGTGAAGGGGAACTTCTATCCTACAATGAGCAGTTCTTC.

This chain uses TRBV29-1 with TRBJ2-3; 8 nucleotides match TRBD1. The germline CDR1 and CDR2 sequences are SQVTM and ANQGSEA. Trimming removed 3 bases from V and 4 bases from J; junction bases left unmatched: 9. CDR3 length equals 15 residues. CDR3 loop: CSVEGAGGSADTQYF. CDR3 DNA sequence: TGCAGCGTTGAGGGGGCAGGGGGCTCGGCAGATACGCAGTATTTT.

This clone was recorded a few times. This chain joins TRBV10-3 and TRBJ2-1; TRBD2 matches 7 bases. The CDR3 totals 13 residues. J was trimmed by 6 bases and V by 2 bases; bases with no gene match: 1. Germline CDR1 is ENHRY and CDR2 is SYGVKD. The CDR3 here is CAISEGTINEQFF. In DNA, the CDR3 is TGTGCCATCAGTGAGGGGACTATCAATGAGCAGTTCTTC.

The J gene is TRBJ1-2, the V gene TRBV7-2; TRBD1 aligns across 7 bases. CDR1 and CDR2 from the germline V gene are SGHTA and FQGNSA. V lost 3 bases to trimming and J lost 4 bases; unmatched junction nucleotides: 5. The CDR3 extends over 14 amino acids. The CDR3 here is CASSFGQGGYGYTF. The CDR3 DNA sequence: TGTGCCAGCAGCTTCGGTCAGGGGGGCTATGGCTACACCTTC.

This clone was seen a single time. CDR3 sequence reads: CASSQDRGVYGYTF. The CDR3 DNA reads as TGCGCCAGCAGCCAAGACAGGGGGGTCTATGGCTACACCTTC. V and J are TRBV4-1 and TRBJ1-2, with 7 nucleotides matching TRBD1. CDR3 size: 14 residues. Germline CDR1 MGHRA, CDR2 YSYEKL. The junction had 2 bases not matched to a gene; V was cut back by 0 bases and J by 4 bases.